This record concerns one T cell receptor (beta chain) sequence. The V and J ends lost 3 bases and 8 bases respectively, with 13 bases between them. CDR3 length: 13 residues. The germline CDR1 and CDR2 sequences are LNHNV and YYDKDF (reference sequence). These data belong to a study of blood T cell repertoires in COVID-19. In the study overall: COVID-19 samples, acute and convalescent, were from the United States, Italy and Spain.

Source study methods: The authors estimated nucleated cell counts from reference gene primer amplification. Sequenced by immunoSEQ multiplex PCR; TCRdb stores in-frame clones only, minus some. V, J and clone size were drawn from that table, and D and trimming were deduced from the DNA. Of tens of thousands of clones listed, approximately 83% were seen once; the top ten hold 5% to 7%. This receptor was taken from a human donor in a cohort sampled during active COVID-19. The chain recombines TRBV15 with TRBJ1-2, with D unresolved. The specimen was peripheral blood. The CDR3 loop is CATSRPTAIGYTF. For the CDR3, the DNA is TGTGCCACCAGCAGGCCTACAGCTATCGGCTACACCTTC.